The clone carrying this T cell receptor (beta chain) came up a few times. The antigen is unknown. Germline V gene data show CDR1 as DFQATT and CDR2 as SNEGSKA (reference sequence). Trimming took off 1 base at V and 4 bases at J, with 14 bases between the two ends. This CDR3 spans 14 amino acids. The record originates from a study of early T cells in non-severe SARS-CoV-2 infection. About the study: The sequenced material was bulk RNA from unsorted whole blood, and its chains were unpaired.

Each cDNA molecule carried a unique molecular identifier. TCRdb ran MiXCR on the 5' RACE reads and lists one entry per CDR3 protein. The table records 55,000 to 80,000 distinct CDR3 sequences, over 10% of them present only once. Study findings and constraints: The matching step, a VDJdb search, favored anti-spike CD8 responses and missed private and CD4 specificities.

This TCR derives from an adult who was a healthcare worker with PCR-confirmed SARS-CoV-2 infection or an uninfected control (not recorded which). This chain connects TRBV20-1 to TRBJ2-7; no clear D gene. Sample: whole blood, taken at baseline. In DNA, the CDR3 is TGCAGTGCTAGAGCCGCAGAGCCCATATACGAGCAGTACTTC. Encoded protein: CSARAAEPIYEQYF.